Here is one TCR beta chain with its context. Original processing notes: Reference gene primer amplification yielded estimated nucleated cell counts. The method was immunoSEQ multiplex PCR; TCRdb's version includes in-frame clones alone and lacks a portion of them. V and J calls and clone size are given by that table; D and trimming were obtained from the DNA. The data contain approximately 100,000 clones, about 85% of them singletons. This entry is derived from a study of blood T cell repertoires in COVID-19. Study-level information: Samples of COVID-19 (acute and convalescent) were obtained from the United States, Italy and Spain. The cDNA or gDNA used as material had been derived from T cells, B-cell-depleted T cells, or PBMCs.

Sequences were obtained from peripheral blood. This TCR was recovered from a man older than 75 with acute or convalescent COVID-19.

The chain's CDR3 is CASSYSPSETQYF. In nucleotides, the CDR3 is TGTGCCAGCAGTTACTCACCAAGCGAGACCCAGTACTTC. The chain couples TRBV6-6 to TRBJ2-5, with no clear D. The V end lost 0 bases, the J end lost 5 bases, and 7 bases lay between the germline ends. The CDR3 runs to 13 residues. The germline gives CDR1 MNHNY, CDR2 SVGAGI (reference sequence).